The 21 T cell receptor beta chains below all came from one sample that was sequenced in a study of PD-1 blockade in classical Hodgkin lymphoma (dated by TCRdb to between 2020 and 2021). Library preparation was by the immunoSEQ multiplex PCR assay. TCRdb stores this immuneACCESS table with in-frame sequences only. Part of the clones is absent; in the studies checked, under half of the shortfall reflects unresolved V genes, and no reason is known for the rest. For this sample the table gives thousands of clones, of which around 60% were detected only once. The ten largest account for 45% to 50% of the sample. Per the publication, the time point label means: cycle 4 day 1 (C4D1), after five to seven weeks of nivolumab. Every trial patient had relapsed following autologous stem cell transplantation, and prior brentuximab vedotin exposure was what differed among cohorts A, B and C. A Miltenyi CD8+ T cell isolation kit was used for magnetic negative selection to purify CD8+ T cells from thawed PBMCs.

Sequencing used CD8+ T cells from blood, obtained before the fourth cycle of nivolumab. Source of these receptors: a human donor with classical Hodgkin lymphoma.

This clone was observed a handful of times. V and J are TRBV6-5 and TRBJ2-7; perhaps TRBD1 as D (6 bases). From germline, CDR1 is MNHEY and CDR2 SVGAGI. This CDR3 comprises 14 residues. V was cut by 2 bases and J by 2 bases, with 10 bases left in between. CDR3 loop: CASSYDAGAYEQYF. The CDR3 region has the DNA TGTGCCAGCAGTTACGACGCAGGGGCCTACGAGCAGTACTTC.

This clone qualifies as large. This sample also contains other DNA sequences that code for the same CDR3. This chain joins TRBV7-2 and TRBJ2-7, with TRBD2 identical over 11 bases. CDR3 size: 14 residues. Germline V lookup: CDR1 SGHTA, CDR2 FQGNSA. After removal of 3 bases from V and 4 bases from J, the junction contained 2 bases not matched to a gene. The CDR3 spells CASSFSGGAYEQYF. CDR3 coding DNA: TGTGCCAGCAGCTTTAGCGGGGGGGCGTACGAGCAGTACTTC.

The rearrangement joins TRBV25-1 to TRBJ2-3, with a tentative D call TRBD2 (5 bases). The CDR3 runs to 14 residues. Trimming pared 5 bases from V and 2 bases from J, leaving 11 bases between. Germline V gene data show CDR1 as MGHDK and CDR2 as SYGVNS. The CDR3 bases are TGTGCCAGCAGTTTTACTAGGGCCACAGATACGCAGTATTTT. Translation: CASSFTRATDTQYF.

The chain joins TRBV27 to TRBJ2-5; D might be TRBD1 (6 bases). The CDR3 runs to 14 residues. Trimming cost V 6 bases and J 4 bases, with 15 bases left between them. Germline V CDR1 and CDR2: MNHEY, SMNVEV (reference sequence). The CDR3 is CASRQDRSLETQYF. The DNA of the CDR3 is TGTGCCAGCAGACAAGACAGGAGCTTAGAGACCCAGTACTTC.

The chain links TRBV4-1 to TRBJ2-1, with D unclear. V was trimmed by 0 bases and J by 5 bases, leaving 11 bases between them. Per the germline V gene, CDR1 is MGHRA and CDR2 is YSYEKL. This CDR3 has 15 residues. In nucleotides, the CDR3 is TGCGCCAGCAGCCAAGAAATAGGGTTGGACAATGAGCAGTTCTTC. Its protein product is CASSQEIGLDNEQFF.

As concerns this clone: Other DNA variants within this sample encode the same CDR3. This chain links TRBV19 with TRBJ2-7; TRBD2 matches 10 bases. The CDR3 spans 15 residues. Germline CDR1 reads LNHDA; CDR2 reads SQIVND (reference sequence). V lost 5 bases to trimming and J lost 1 base; unmatched junction nucleotides: 5. This CDR3 is CASSASSGGSYEQYF. CDR3 nucleotides: TGTGCCAGTAGTGCCTCTAGCGGGGGTTCCTACGAGCAGTACTTC. The whole variable domain, remainder taken from reference TRBV19 and TRBJ2-7, is DGGITQSPKYLFRKEGQNVTLSCEQNLNHDAMYWYRQDPGQGLRLIYYSQIVNDFQKGDIAEGYSVSREKKESFPLTVTSAQKNPTAFYLCASSASSGGSYEQYFGPGTRLTVT.

The J gene is TRBJ1-2, the V gene TRBV29-1; 9 positions match TRBD1. V shed 4 bases, J shed 1 base, and the junction held 4 bases outside the gene matches. This CDR3 contains 14 residues. The germline CDR1 and CDR2 sequences are SQVTM and ANQGSEA. CDR3 DNA: TGCAGCGTTGCACAGGGGGCACTTAACTATGGCTACACCTTC. Its translation is CSVAQGALNYGYTF.

This clone was recorded only once. This chain joins TRBV2 and TRBJ2-7, with TRBD2 matching over 9 bases. After removal of 3 bases from V and 2 bases from J, the junction contained 5 bases not matched to a gene. This CDR3 spans 15 amino acids. Germline CDR1 is SNHLY and CDR2 is FYNNEI. The CDR3 here is CASSDEAGGPYEQYF. CDR3 nucleotides: TGTGCCAGCAGTGATGAAGCGGGGGGACCCTACGAGCAGTACTTC.

The rearrangement uses TRBV18 and TRBJ1-2; 10 positions match TRBD1. CDR3 length: 14 amino acids. The V segment lost 3 bases and the J segment 5 bases; nucleotides outside the gene matches: 3. Germline V gene data show CDR1 as KGHSH and CDR2 as LQKENI. CDR3 in amino acids: CASSPGQGMYGYTF. CDR3 bases: TGTGCCAGCTCACCGGGACAGGGGATGTATGGCTACACCTTC.

This sequence joins TRBV9 and TRBJ2-3, with 7 bases fitting TRBD1. V was pared by 3 bases and J by 0 bases, with 4 bases of the junction left unmatched. The CDR3 consists of 15 residues. Germline values: CDR1 SGDLS, CDR2 YYNGEE. The CDR3 sequence: CASSDTGASTDTQYF. The CDR3 DNA reads as TGTGCCAGCAGCGATACAGGGGCCAGCACAGATACGCAGTATTTT.

There are a few counts of this clone. The genes are TRBV11-2 and TRBJ2-3, with 8 bases matching TRBD2. Germline-derived CDR1 and CDR2 are SGHAT and FQNNGV. V gave up 5 bases and J gave up 0 bases; unmatched junction bases: 4. The CDR3 sequence is 15 residues long. The CDR3: CASSPERGSTDTQYF. CDR3 nucleotide sequence: TGTGCCAGCAGCCCCGAGCGGGGGAGCACAGATACGCAGTATTTT.

CDR3 region: CASSQDLRPTGELFF. CDR3 coding DNA: TGTGCCAGCAGCCAAGATCTCAGGCCCACCGGGGAGCTGTTTTTT. The chain recombines TRBV4-2 with TRBJ2-2; no definite D call. V was clipped by 0 bases and J by 4 bases, with 9 bases between them. The CDR3 runs to 15 residues. Germline V gives CDR1 LGHNA, CDR2 YNFKEQ.

The genes are TRBV10-3 and TRBJ2-5; the match to TRBD2 covers 7 bases. V lost 10 bases and J lost 4; bases outside the gene matches: 9. Germline loops: CDR1 ENHRY, CDR2 SYGVKD. The length of the CDR3 is 13 residues. The CDR3: CATRRGEGETQYF. The CDR3 nucleotides are TGTGCCACCCGTAGAGGGGAGGGAGAGACCCAGTACTTC.

This clone has only a few counts. This chain links TRBV7-9 with TRBJ1-6, with 10 bases aligning to TRBD1. Trimming removed 4 bases from V and 8 bases from J; junction bases left unmatched: 2. The CDR3 sequence is 14 residues long. Germline CDR1 and CDR2: SEHNR and FQNEAQ (reference sequence). Here the CDR3 reads CASSSGTGDSPLHF. In DNA, the CDR3 is TGTGCCAGCAGCTCCGGGACAGGGGATTCACCCCTCCACTTT.

As for this clone: The germline gene is not matched at one end of the junction; a read error may be the cause. The rearrangement links TRBV18 to TRBJ2-3; 7 nucleotides agree with TRBD1. CDR1 and CDR2 from the germline V gene are KGHSH and LQKENI. The CDR3 totals 17 residues. This CDR3 reads CASSPPPTGIRRDTQYF. The DNA of the CDR3 is TGTGCCAGCTCGCCACCCCCGACAGGGATCCGGCGGGATACGCAGTATTTT.

The chain recombines TRBV6-1 with TRBJ2-7; TRBD1 matches at 7 bases. The CDR3 is 14 residues long. Germline CDR1 and CDR2: MNHNS and SASEGT. V shed 1 base, J shed 0 bases, and the junction held 0 bases outside the gene matches. CDR3 residues: CASSEGDSSYEQYF. CDR3 in DNA: TGTGCCAGCAGTGAAGGGGACAGCTCCTACGAGCAGTACTTC.

This clone showed up just once. CDR3 residues: CASSYGENYGYTF. CDR3 nucleotides: TGTGCCAGCAGTTACGGGGAAAACTATGGCTACACCTTC. The genes are TRBV6-6 and TRBJ1-2; D not resolved. CDR1 is MNHNY, CDR2 SVGAGI, per germline (reference sequence). V was clipped by 2 bases and J by 2 bases, with 6 bases between them. The CDR3 sequence is 13 residues long.

In DNA form, the CDR3 reads TGCAGCGTTGGTCGGACTAGCGGGGGTGGTGAGCAGTTCTTC. Its protein is CSVGRTSGGGEQFF. The V gene is TRBV29-1, the J gene TRBJ2-1; TRBD2 aligns across 13 bases. This CDR3 spans 14 amino acids. V was pared by 4 bases and J by 9 bases, with 6 bases of the junction left unmatched. Germline assignment: CDR1 SQVTM and CDR2 ANQGSEA.

V usage is TRBV6-4 and J usage is TRBJ2-7; tentative D call: TRBD2 (7 bases). The CDR3 runs 11 residues. Germline V gives CDR1 MRHNA, CDR2 SNTAGT. With 10 bases removed from V and 7 bases from J, the gap between germline ends came to 14 bases. The CDR3 DNA follows: TGTGCCACACTGGGGGGGCATGAGCAGTACTTC. Its translation is CATLGGHEQYF.

Judged by abundance, this clone is large (0.1 to 1%). A junction end diverges from the germline sequence, so it may reflect a read error. The chain uses TRBV2 and TRBJ2-7; TRBD2 might be the D (5 bases). Per germline, CDR1 SNHLY and CDR2 FYNNEI. This CDR3 spans 11 amino acids. CDR3 sequence: CASSQAAEQYF. The CDR3, as DNA: TGTGCCAGCAGTCAAGCGGCTGAGCAGTACTTC.

The chain combines TRBV27 with TRBJ2-7, with 9 bases that match TRBD2. The germline V gene has CDR1 MNHEY and CDR2 SMNVEV (reference sequence). The ends lost 3 bases at V and 3 bases at J; junction bases unmatched: 6. There are 15 residues in the CDR3. The CDR3 DNA follows: TGTGCCAGCAGTTTCGGAGCGGGGGGACTCTACGAGCAGTACTTC. It specifies CASSFGAGGLYEQYF.